This T cell receptor beta chain was identified in a study of blood T cell repertoires in COVID-19. Study-wide background: The United States, Italy and Spain were the sources of the acute and convalescent COVID-19 samples. The cDNA or gDNA used as material had been derived from T cells, B-cell-depleted T cells, or PBMCs.

Original processing methods: Reference gene primer amplification gave estimated nucleated cell counts. Here immunoSEQ multiplex PCR was the method, and the copy in TCRdb shows in-frame clones only, minus some. V and J calls plus clone size are reproduced from that table; the DNA served to infer D and trimming. The profile shows approximately 500,000 clones, 85% to 90% of them singletons. The clonotype originates from a woman aged 45 to 65 with COVID-19, enrolled during active disease. The material sequenced was peripheral blood.

The CDR3 reads CASSVDQGVYGYTF. CDR3 nucleotide sequence: TGTGCCAGCAGCGTAGACCAGGGGGTATATGGCTACACCTTC. V is TRBV9 and J is TRBJ1-2; 7 positions match TRBD1. The CDR3 totals 14 residues. Germline CDR1 and CDR2: SGDLS and YYNGEE. V gave up 0 bases and J gave up 5 bases; unmatched junction bases: 4.